This T cell receptor beta chain was retrieved from a study of blood T cell repertoires in COVID-19. For the study at large: Samples came from the United States, Italy and Spain, spanning acute and convalescent COVID-19. The cDNA or gDNA used as material had been derived from T cells, B-cell-depleted T cells, or PBMCs.

The germline V gene has CDR1 WSHSY and CDR2 SAAADI. V trimming: 3 bases; J trimming: 4 bases; junction bases outside the gene matches: 31. The CDR3 contains 23 residues. How the authors handled the data: Reference gene primer amplification yielded estimated nucleated cell counts. Method: immunoSEQ multiplex PCR; TCRdb's copy keeps in-frame clones and lacks some. D and trimming come from the DNA, and the V and J calls and clone size come from that table. This table holds some 24,000 clones, around 86% found once. Sequencing was done on a sample of peripheral blood. The V call is TRBV10-2, the J call TRBJ2-3; 7 nucleotides match TRBD2. This TCR was sampled from a man in his forties or fifties with active COVID-19. The CDR3 DNA reads as TGCGCCAGCAGTGATACGGCTAGCGGAGCATTCACCGGATCTCTAATCCCCCCAGATACGCAGTATTTT. Encoded protein: CASSDTASGAFTGSLIPPDTQYF.